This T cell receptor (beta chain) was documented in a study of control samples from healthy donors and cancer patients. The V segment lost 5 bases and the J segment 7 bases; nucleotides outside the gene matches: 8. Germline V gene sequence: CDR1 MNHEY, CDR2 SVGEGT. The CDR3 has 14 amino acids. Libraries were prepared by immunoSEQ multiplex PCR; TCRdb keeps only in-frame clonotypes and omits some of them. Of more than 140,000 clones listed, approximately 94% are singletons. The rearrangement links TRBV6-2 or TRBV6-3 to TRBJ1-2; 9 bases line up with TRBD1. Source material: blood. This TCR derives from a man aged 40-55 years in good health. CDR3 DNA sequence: TGTGCCAGCAGTGCCGGGACAGGGAGAGGTGGCTACACCTTC. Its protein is CASSAGTGRGGYTF.